One and the same sample provided the 8 T cell receptor beta chains below, sequenced in a study of blood T cell repertoires in COVID-19. Sequencing was performed with immunoSEQ multiplex PCR; in TCRdb, only in-frame clones are kept and a portion is missing. This table has more than 120,000 clones, roughly 89% appearing once. Specimen: peripheral blood. The receptor source for this set is a woman between 50 and 59 years old with active or convalescent COVID-19.

The CDR3 is CASSLARTGNEKLFF. For the CDR3, the DNA is TGTGCCAGCAGCTTAGCCCGGACAGGGAATGAAAAACTGTTTTTT. The chain couples TRBV7-2 to TRBJ1-4; 8 nucleotides align to TRBD1. The J segment lost 5 bases and the V segment lost 0 bases, leaving 2 bases of the junction unmatched. The V gene's germline CDR1 is SGHTA and CDR2 FQGNSA. This CDR3 spans 15 amino acids.

The chain recombines TRBV4-2 with TRBJ1-3, with D unclear. The germline V and J ends were trimmed by 0 bases and 0 bases, with 9 bases remaining between them. Germline V gene lookup returns CDR1 LGHNA and CDR2 YNFKEQ. The CDR3 runs 16 residues. CDR3 nucleotide sequence: TGTGCCAGCAGCCAAGAAGCAGGTTACTCTGGAAACACCATATATTTT. It encodes CASSQEAGYSGNTIYF.

This chain links TRBV3-1 (or the pseudogene TRBV3-2) with TRBJ2-2; 8 nucleotides agree with TRBD1. The ends lost 7 bases at V and 5 bases at J; junction bases unmatched: 0. The CDR3 is made up of 12 amino acids. CDR1 is LGHDT and CDR2 is YNNKEL in the germline V gene (reference sequence). The chain's CDR3 is CASNRGTGELFF. The CDR3 nucleotides read TGTGCCAGCAACAGGGGGACCGGGGAGCTGTTTTTT.

The chain employs TRBV29-1 and TRBJ2-5; 7 bases are shared with TRBD2. Germline lookup yields CDR1 SQVTM and CDR2 ANQGSEA. This CDR3 comprises 12 residues. Trimming took 8 bases from V and 2 from J; bases not matched to a gene: 5. In nucleotides, the CDR3 is TGCAGCTATCTAGCGGATCAAGAGACCCAGTACTTC. Protein product: CSYLADQETQYF.

V usage is TRBV11-1 and J usage is TRBJ2-1, with 11 bases that match TRBD2. Germline CDR1 reads SGHAT; CDR2 reads FQDESV (reference sequence). The J segment lost 3 bases and the V segment lost 5 bases, leaving 3 bases of the junction unmatched. The CDR3 has 15 residues. The chain's CDR3 is CASSVGLAGYNEQFF. The DNA for the CDR3 is TGTGCCAGCAGCGTCGGACTAGCGGGCTACAATGAGCAGTTCTTC.

The chain joins TRBV7-9 to TRBJ1-1; D ambiguous. The ends were cut back, 2 bases at V and 5 bases at J, with 6 bases in the middle. The CDR3 loop spans 12 amino acids. Germline CDR1 is SEHNR and CDR2 is FQNEAQ (reference sequence). CDR3: CASSLLETEAFF. CDR3 sequence (DNA): TGTGCCAGCAGCTTATTAGAAACTGAAGCTTTCTTT.

The chain combines TRBV4-1 with TRBJ2-7, with 7 bases identical to TRBD1. The J segment lost 2 bases and the V segment lost 5 bases, leaving 9 bases of the junction unmatched. The CDR3 contains 15 residues. Per germline, CDR1 MGHRA and CDR2 YSYEKL. The CDR3 is CASSLVTGNPYEQYF. In DNA form, the CDR3 reads TGCGCCAGCAGCTTAGTGACAGGGAACCCCTACGAGCAGTACTTC.

The chain joins TRBV12-3 or TRBV12-4 to TRBJ1-1; D is ambiguous. The CDR3 has 13 amino acids. The V end lost 2 bases, the J end lost 5 bases, and 9 bases lay between the germline ends. CDR3 coding DNA: TGTGCCAGCAGTTTATTGGGAGGGACTGAAGCTTTCTTT. This gives the protein CASSLLGGTEAFF.